This T cell receptor beta chain was recorded in a study of siplizumab effects on memory and regulatory T cells (dated by TCRdb to about 2019). As for the study more broadly: The study examined how the anti-CD2 antibody siplizumab affects alloreactive T-cell subsets in allogeneic mixed lymphocyte reactions built from human PBMCs.

As regards this clone: What this receptor recognizes is not known. Within one base of it there is no much larger clone, and no base qualities were kept.

What the research found in general, with its limitations: Unstimulated naive T cells appeared to be more diverse than memory T cells, and naive cells seemed to make a substantial contribution to the alloresponse. Siplizumab significantly lowered the cumulative frequency of alloreactive sequences that could be traced to unstimulated CD4+ memory T cells. Sequences below about 10^-5 frequency were poorly captured, so only a minor fraction of alloreactive clones could be mapped to unstimulated subsets. Whether proliferating Tregs from siplizumab cultures actually had suppressive function was not functionally confirmed. A naive or memory phenotype could not be assigned to roughly 75-97% of proliferating CD4+ or CD8+ clones. Among mappable alloreactive CD4+ clones, an average Treg-derived fraction of about 70% was observed with siplizumab, compared with about 25% in control reactions.

Library preparation was by the immunoSEQ multiplex PCR assay. The deep sequencing platform assayed about 10^5 TCR templates per sample. Genomic DNA extracted from sorted T cells was used for TCRbeta CDR3 sequencing. In the source study's methods: Clonal analysis of TCRbeta CDR3 data was done in the R programming language. Comparing unstimulated samples against CFSE-low samples taken after the reaction was how alloreactive CD4+ and CD8+ clones were defined. Regulatory or non-regulatory origin was assigned to alloreactive CD4+ clones by matching of sequences to sorted unstimulated Treg and non-Treg repertoires. Entries here come from immuneACCESS through TCRdb and include only in-frame sequences with V and J called. Some clones fail to appear in such tables; in the studies checked, an unresolved V gene covers under half of the shortfall, and the cause of the remainder is unknown. Clone size and the V and J calls come from that table; the DNA yielded D and trimming. Recorded for this sample are approximately 70,000 clones; roughly nine tenths of them occurred a single time. The top ten constitute around 28% of the sample.

The CDR3, cysteine through phenylalanine, is 12 amino acids long. CDR3 DNA is the only sequence kept; it has 36 bases, read in frame from the first base. According to the germline V gene, CDR1 reads KGHSH and CDR2 reads LQKENI. V and J are truncated by 6 bases and 5 bases respectively, leaving an intervening sequence of 10 bases. Sorted unstimulated T cells and proliferating T cells recovered from mixed lymphocyte reactions were subjected to TCRbeta CDR3 sequencing. Fresh whole blood from fewer than twelve HLA-typed healthy donors was used to isolate PBMCs. Rearrangement joined TRBV18 to TRBJ1-1; a confident D gene designation cannot be given. The TCR was taken from a human donor in good health. Sequencing used CD8+ T cells sorted from blood. The DNA sequence is as follows: TGTGCCAGCTCCCCCCTAGGGACTGAAGCTTTCTTT. Its translation is CASSPLGTEAFF. With the portions outside the CDR3 filled from the reference TRBV18 and TRBJ1-1 genes, the complete variable region becomes NAGVMQNPRHLVRRRGQEARLRCSPMKGHSHVYWYRQLPEEGLKFMVYLQKENIIDESGMPKERFSAEFPKEGPSILRIQQVVRGDSAAYFCASSPLGTEAFFGQGTRLTVV.